This T cell receptor beta chain derives from a study of HIV-infected children after antiretroviral therapy interruption. Overall study: Weeks 0, 12, interruption end (24 or 48), and about 3 years post-study gave interruption-arm samples.

RNA-based 3' RACE libraries used unique molecular identifiers. TCRdb processed the 3' RACE reads anew with MiXCR; each CDR3 protein has one entry. The sample carries about 89,000 distinct CDR3 sequences, 6.9% recorded once. The treatment denotes: PENTA 11 planned treatment interruption arm or continuous ART arm. Naive CD4+ CD45RA+ CD45RO- T cells were FACS-sorted from thawed PBMCs. Many counts were recorded for this clonotype. CDR1 DFQATT and CDR2 SNEGSKA come from the germline V gene (reference sequence). V lost 0 bases, J lost 6 bases, and 12 bases lay in between. There are 15 residues in the CDR3. J is TRBJ2-6 and V is TRBV20-1; tentatively, D is TRBD1 (5 bases). The TCR sequence derives from a pool of human donors with HIV. The source material was CD45RA+ CD4+ T cells from PBMCs, pooled from several time points, sampled from a donor given antiretroviral therapy, either interrupted or continuous. Subset: naive CD4+ CD45RA+ CD45RO- T cells. This chain's CDR3 is CSARDLGVQANVLTF. The DNA of the CDR3 is TGCAGTGCTAGAGATCTAGGGGTGCAGGCCAACGTCCTGACTTTC.